The rows below give T cell receptor beta chains drawn from one sample of a study of blood T cell repertoires in COVID-19. Profiling relied on immunoSEQ multiplex PCR, and the TCRdb table lists in-frame clones only, not all of them. The sample gives approximately 61,000 clones, more than 65% of which show up once; approximately 6% is in the top ten. Sequenced input: peripheral blood. The receptors shown here come from a woman aged 70-85 years with acute or convalescent COVID-19. CDR3s include the opening cysteine and the closing phenylalanine or tryptophan. A D gene is named only where the DNA matches it firmly. The size entry is marked missing in some rows and otherwise reads once, few, many or a size class.

v_call	j_call	clone_size	d_call	cdr3_nt	cdr3_aa
TRBV24-1	TRBJ2-5	NA	TRBD1	TGTGCCACCAGTGATTTGTTAGGGGGCAAAGAGACCCAGTACTTC	CATSDLLGGKETQYF
TRBV27	TRBJ2-7	NA	NA	TGTGCCAGCAGTCGGGACTTCTGGGGCGAGCAGTACTTC	CASSRDFWGEQYF
TRBV7-3	TRBJ2-3	NA	NA	TGTGCCAGCAGCCCGGGGTATAGGGAGGCAGATACGCAGTATTTT	CASSPGYREADTQYF
TRBV9	TRBJ2-5	NA	TRBD2	TGTGCCAGCAGCGTAAACCCCAGGACTAGCGGGGGAGGTGAGACCCAGTACTTC	CASSVNPRTSGGGETQYF
TRBV9	TRBJ2-7	NA	NA	TGTGCCAGCAGCCCAAGCGGGACACCTTGGTACGAGCAGTACTTC	CASSPSGTPWYEQYF
TRBV9	TRBJ1-4	NA	TRBD1	TGTGCCAGCAGCGGGGGGGCAGGACAGGCATATAATGAAAAACTGTTTTTT	CASSGGAGQAYNEKLFF
TRBV9	TRBJ2-2	NA	TRBD1	TGTGCCAGCAGCGTAGAGGACAGGGGCAGCGGGGAGCTGTTTTTT	CASSVEDRGSGELFF
TRBV5-5	TRBJ1-2	NA	NA	TGTGCCAGCAGCTCGGGGAGGCGCGACTATGGCTACACCTTC	CASSSGRRDYGYTF
TRBV29-1	TRBJ1-4	NA	NA	TGCAGCGTTGAGAACAGGGTGGGAGAAAAACTGTTTTTT	CSVENRVGEKLFF
TRBV21-1	TRBJ2-1	NA	NA	TGTGCCAGCAGCAAAGACCCTTGGCGGGGGACATACAATGAGCAGTTCTTC	CASSKDPWRGTYNEQFF
TRBV19	TRBJ2-7	NA	NA	TGTGCCAGTAGTATAGGGAGCTCCTACGAGCAGTACTTC	CASSIGSSYEQYF
TRBV3-1/TRBV3-2	TRBJ1-1	NA	NA	TGTGCCAGCAGCCCAGACAGAGACAAAGCTTTCTTT	CASSPDRDKAFF
TRBV2	TRBJ1-2	NA	NA	TGTGCCAGCAGTAGGGACACCATCTATGGCTACACCTTC	CASSRDTIYGYTF
TRBV5-6	TRBJ1-1	few	TRBD1	TGTGCCAGCAGCACCGGGACAGGTGTCATGAACACTGAAGCTTTCTTT	CASSTGTGVMNTEAFF
TRBV19	TRBJ2-5	NA	TRBD2	TGTGCCAGTAGTACCCGTGGACTAGCTCAAGAGACCCAGTACTTC	CASSTRGLAQETQYF
TRBV29-1	TRBJ1-4	NA	TRBD1	TGCAGCGTGGTCGGACAGGGAGGAACAACTAATGAAAAACTGTTTTTT	CSVVGQGGTTNEKLFF
TRBV12-5	TRBJ2-1	NA	NA	TGTGCTAGTGGTTTGGAGATCGGGGACACGCCGTACAATGAGCAGTTCTTC	CASGLEIGDTPYNEQFF
TRBV6-6	TRBJ1-2	NA	TRBD1	TGTGCCAGCAGACCCGGACAGGGGGCTTATGGCTACACCTTC	CASRPGQGAYGYTF
TRBV27	TRBJ2-5	NA	NA	TGTGCCAGCAGTTTATCAAGGGGAAGCGAGACCCAGTACTTC	CASSLSRGSETQYF
TRBV5-6	TRBJ2-5	once	TRBD1	TGTGCCAGCAGCTTGCGAGGGACAGGGGGACAAGAGACCCAGTACTTC	CASSLRGTGGQETQYF
TRBV11-3	TRBJ2-5	NA	TRBD2	TGTGCCAGCAGCCCGCGGGGGAAACAAGAGACCCAGTACTTC	CASSPRGKQETQYF
TRBV19	TRBJ2-1	once	TRBD1	TGTGCCAGTAGTCGGACAGGGGGTAATGAGCAGTTCTTC	CASSRTGGNEQFF